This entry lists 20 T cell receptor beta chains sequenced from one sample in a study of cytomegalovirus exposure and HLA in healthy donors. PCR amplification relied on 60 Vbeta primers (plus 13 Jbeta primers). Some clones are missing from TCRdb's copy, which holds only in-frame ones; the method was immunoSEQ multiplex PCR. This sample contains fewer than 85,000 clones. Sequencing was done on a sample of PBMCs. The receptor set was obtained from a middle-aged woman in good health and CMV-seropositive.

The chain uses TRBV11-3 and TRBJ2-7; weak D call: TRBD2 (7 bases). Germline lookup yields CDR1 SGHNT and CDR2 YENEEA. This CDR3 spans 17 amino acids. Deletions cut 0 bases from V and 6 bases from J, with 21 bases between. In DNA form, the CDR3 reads TGTGCCAGCAGCTTAGATGGGGGCTCGGCGGGAGTACCCGAGCAGTACTTC. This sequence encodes CASSLDGGSAGVPEQYF.

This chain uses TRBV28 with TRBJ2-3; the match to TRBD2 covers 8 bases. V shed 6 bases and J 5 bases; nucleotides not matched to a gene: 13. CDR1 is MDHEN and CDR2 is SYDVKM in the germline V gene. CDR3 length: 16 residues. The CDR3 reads CASSTPTSDSVDTQYF. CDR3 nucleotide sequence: TGTGCCAGCAGCACCCCGACTAGCGATTCGGTAGATACGCAGTATTTT.

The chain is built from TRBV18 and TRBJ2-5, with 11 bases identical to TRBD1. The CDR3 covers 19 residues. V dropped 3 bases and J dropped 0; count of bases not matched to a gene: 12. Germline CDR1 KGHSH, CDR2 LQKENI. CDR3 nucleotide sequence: TGTGCCAGCTCACCCAACTGGGGACAGGGGGTCGTGTACCAAGAGACCCAGTACTTC. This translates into CASSPNWGQGVVYQETQYF.

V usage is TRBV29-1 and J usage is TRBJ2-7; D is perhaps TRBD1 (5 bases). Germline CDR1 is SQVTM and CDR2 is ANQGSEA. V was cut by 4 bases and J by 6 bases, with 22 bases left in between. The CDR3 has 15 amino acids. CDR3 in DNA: TGCAGCGTTGCCCGCCGCCAGGGCGGCATCGGCGAGCAGTACTTC. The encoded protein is CSVARRQGGIGEQYF.

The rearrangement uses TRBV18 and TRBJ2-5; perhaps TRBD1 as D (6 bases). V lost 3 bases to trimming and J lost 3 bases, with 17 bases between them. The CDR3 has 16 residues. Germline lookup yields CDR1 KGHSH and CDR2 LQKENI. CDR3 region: CASSPLTGSGEETQYF. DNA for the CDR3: TGTGCCAGCTCACCCCTCACCGGCTCAGGGGAAGAGACCCAGTACTTC.

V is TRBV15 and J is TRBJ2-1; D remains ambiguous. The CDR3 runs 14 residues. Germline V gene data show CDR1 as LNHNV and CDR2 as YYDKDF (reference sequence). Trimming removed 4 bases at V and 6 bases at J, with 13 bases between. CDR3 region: CATSTPPTGNEQFF. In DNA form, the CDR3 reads TGTGCCACCAGCACTCCCCCGACGGGCAATGAGCAGTTCTTC.

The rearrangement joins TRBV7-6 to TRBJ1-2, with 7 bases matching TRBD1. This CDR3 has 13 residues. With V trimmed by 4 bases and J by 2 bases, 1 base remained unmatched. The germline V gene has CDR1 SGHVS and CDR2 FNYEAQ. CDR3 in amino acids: CASSSQGNYGYTF. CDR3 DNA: TGTGCCAGCAGCTCACAGGGGAACTATGGCTACACCTTC. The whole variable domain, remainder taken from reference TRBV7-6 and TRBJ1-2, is GAGVSQSPRYKVTKRGQDVALRCDPISGHVSLYWYRQALGQGPEFLTYFNYEAQQDKSGLPNDRFSAERPEGSISTLTIQRTEQRDSAMYRCASSSQGNYGYTFGSGTRLTVV.

The CDR3 DNA sequence: TGTGCCAGCAGTGGACTAGCGGGAATTACAGATACGCAGTATTTT. As protein: CASSGLAGITDTQYF. The chain carries TRBV6-1 and TRBJ2-3, with 11 positions matching TRBD2. The germline gives CDR1 MNHNS, CDR2 SASEGT. V lost 4 bases, J lost 3 bases, and 3 bases stayed unmatched. This CDR3 is built from 15 residues.

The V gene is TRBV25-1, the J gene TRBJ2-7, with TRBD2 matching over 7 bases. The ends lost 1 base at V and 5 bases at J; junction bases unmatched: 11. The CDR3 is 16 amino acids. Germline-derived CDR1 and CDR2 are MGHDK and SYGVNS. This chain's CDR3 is CASSEFGGRASHEQYF. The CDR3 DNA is TGTGCCAGCAGTGAATTTGGGGGGAGGGCCAGCCACGAGCAGTACTTC.

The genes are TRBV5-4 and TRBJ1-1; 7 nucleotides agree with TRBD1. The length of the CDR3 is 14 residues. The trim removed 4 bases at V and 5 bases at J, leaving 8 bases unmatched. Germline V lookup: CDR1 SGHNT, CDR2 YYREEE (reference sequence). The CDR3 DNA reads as TGTGCCAGCAGCCTACCAGACAGGGTGACTGAAGCTTTCTTT. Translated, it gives CASSLPDRVTEAFF.

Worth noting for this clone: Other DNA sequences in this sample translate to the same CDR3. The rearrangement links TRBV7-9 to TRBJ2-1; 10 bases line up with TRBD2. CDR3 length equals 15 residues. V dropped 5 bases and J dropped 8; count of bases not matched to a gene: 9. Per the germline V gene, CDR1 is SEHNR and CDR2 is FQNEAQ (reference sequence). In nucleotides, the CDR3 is TGTGCCAGCAGCGAAACTAGCGGGGAATTCTATGAGCAGTTCTTC. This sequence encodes CASSETSGEFYEQFF.

Here the CDR3 reads CASSLGDIGSLAYEQYF. CDR3 DNA: TGCGCCAGCAGCTTGGGTGACATTGGATCCCTCGCCTACGAGCAGTACTTC. J is TRBJ2-7 and V is TRBV5-1, with D hard to call. Trimming shortened V by 0 bases and J by 2 bases, and 18 bases separated the two germline ends. The CDR3 sequence is 17 residues long. Germline V lookup: CDR1 SGHRS, CDR2 YFSETQ.

The CDR3 loop reads CASSAGSGGNQPQHF. In DNA form, the CDR3 reads TGTGCCAGCTCAGCAGGGTCAGGCGGCAATCAGCCCCAGCATTTT. This chain joins TRBV18 and TRBJ1-5, with TRBD1 as a possible D gene (5 bases). The CDR3 consists of 15 residues. Looked up from germline, CDR1 is KGHSH and CDR2 is LQKENI. V was cut by 5 bases and J by 2 bases, with 13 bases left in between.

The CDR3 sequence: CATSRGDRDGPYGYTF. CDR3 DNA sequence: TGTGCCACCAGCAGAGGTGACAGGGATGGGCCCTATGGCTACACCTTC. V gene TRBV15 combines with J gene TRBJ1-2; 7 bases are a match to TRBD1. This CDR3 region has 16 residues. J lost 4 bases, V lost 1 base, and 9 bases had no gene match. Germline CDR1 is LNHNV and CDR2 is YYDKDF (reference sequence).

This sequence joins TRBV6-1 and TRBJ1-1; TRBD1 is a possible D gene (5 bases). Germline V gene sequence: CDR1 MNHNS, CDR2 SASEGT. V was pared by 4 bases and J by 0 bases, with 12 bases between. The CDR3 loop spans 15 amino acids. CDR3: CASSVLAGLNTEAFF. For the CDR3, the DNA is TGTGCCAGCAGTGTCCTGGCAGGGTTGAACACTGAAGCTTTCTTT.

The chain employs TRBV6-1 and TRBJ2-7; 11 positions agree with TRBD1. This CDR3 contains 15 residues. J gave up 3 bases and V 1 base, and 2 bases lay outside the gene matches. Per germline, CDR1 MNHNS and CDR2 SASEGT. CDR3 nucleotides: TGTGCCAGCAGTGAAGATGGGACAGGGGGCTACGAGCAGTACTTC. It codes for CASSEDGTGGYEQYF.

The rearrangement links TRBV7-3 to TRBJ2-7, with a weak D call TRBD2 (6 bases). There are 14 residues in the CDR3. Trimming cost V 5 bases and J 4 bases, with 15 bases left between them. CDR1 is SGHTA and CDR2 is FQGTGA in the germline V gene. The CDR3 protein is CASSTTGGPYEQYF. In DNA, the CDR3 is TGTGCCAGCAGCACAACCGGGGGACCTTACGAGCAGTACTTC.

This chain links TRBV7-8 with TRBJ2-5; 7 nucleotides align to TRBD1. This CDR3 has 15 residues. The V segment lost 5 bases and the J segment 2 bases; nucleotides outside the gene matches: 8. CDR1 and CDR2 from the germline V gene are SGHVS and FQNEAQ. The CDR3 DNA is TGTGCCAGCAGCATACAGGGGACGGGGCAAGAGACCCAGTACTTC. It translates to CASSIQGTGQETQYF. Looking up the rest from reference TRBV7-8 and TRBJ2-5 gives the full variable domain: GAGVSQSPRYKVAKRGQDVALRCDPISGHVSLFWYQQALGQGPEFLTYFQNEAQLDKSGLPSDRFFAERPEGSVSTLKIQRTQQEDSAVYLCASSIQGTGQETQYFGPGTRLLVL.

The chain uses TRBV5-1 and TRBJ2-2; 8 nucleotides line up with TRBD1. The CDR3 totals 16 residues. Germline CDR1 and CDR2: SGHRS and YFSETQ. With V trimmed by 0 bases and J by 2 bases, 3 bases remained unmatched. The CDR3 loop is CASSLEGTGNTGELFF. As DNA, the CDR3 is TGCGCCAGCAGCTTGGAAGGGACAGGCAACACCGGGGAGCTGTTTTTT. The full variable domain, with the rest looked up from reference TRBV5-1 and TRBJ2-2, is KAGVTQTPRYLIKTRGQQVTLSCSPISGHRSVSWYQQTPGQGLQFLFEYFSETQRNKGNFPGRFSGRQFSNSRSEMNVSTLELGDSALYLCASSLEGTGNTGELFFGEGSRLTVL.

In nucleotides, the CDR3 is TGTGCCAGCAGAACTCTAGCGGGAGGGTCCTACGAGCAGTACTTC. Translated: CASRTLAGGSYEQYF. The chain carries TRBV27 and TRBJ2-7; 12 bases match TRBD2. V shed 6 bases, J shed 1 base, and the junction held 4 bases outside the gene matches. The CDR3 spans 15 residues. In germline, CDR1 is MNHEY, CDR2 SMNVEV (reference sequence).